Below, 28 T cell receptor beta chains from the same sample are listed, as sequenced in a study of shared T cell receptors in the human thymus. Generated by immunoSEQ multiplex PCR, the TCRdb table keeps only in-frame clones and is missing some. The table records some 400,000 clones, roughly 94% of them present only once. Sequencing was carried out using thymocytes. The receptor set was obtained from a human donor.

The chain is built from TRBV28 and TRBJ2-4; unclear D gene. V lost 2 bases and J 8 bases, leaving 13 bases between the germline ends. Germline CDR1 MDHEN, CDR2 SYDVKM. CDR3 length: 14 residues. CDR3 sequence reads: CASSLRATGDIQYF. The DNA for the CDR3 is TGTGCCAGCAGTTTAAGAGCCACTGGGGACATTCAGTACTTC.

The rearrangement joins TRBV15 to TRBJ2-1, with TRBD2 identical over 10 bases. The CDR3 contains 20 residues. The V gene's germline CDR1 is LNHNV and CDR2 YYDKDF (reference sequence). The J segment lost 0 bases and the V segment lost 2 bases, leaving 13 bases of the junction unmatched. CDR3 DNA sequence: TGTGCCACCAGCAGATCGGGCGAGCGGGAGGGACCTAGCTCCTACAATGAGCAGTTCTTC. Translation gives CATSRSGEREGPSSYNEQFF.

Only one count was recorded for this clone. The chain employs TRBV7-9 and TRBJ2-5; 15 bases fit TRBD2. This CDR3 contains 19 residues. V lost 6 bases, J lost 1 base, and 12 bases stayed unmatched. From germline, CDR1 is SEHNR and CDR2 FQNEAQ (reference sequence). The CDR3 coding sequence is TGTGCCAGCAGACTAGGGGGACTAGCGGGAGGCCCAGTCCAAGAGACCCAGTACTTC. It yields the protein CASRLGGLAGGPVQETQYF. Filled out from reference TRBV7-9 and TRBJ2-5, the complete variable domain reads DTGVSQNPRHKITKRGQNVTFRCDPISEHNRLYWYRQTLGQGPEFLTYFQNEAQLEKSRLLSDRFSAERPKGSFSTLEIQRTEQGDSAMYLCASRLGGLAGGPVQETQYFGPGTRLLVL.

This chain links TRBV28 with TRBJ1-1; tentatively, D is TRBD1 (5 bases). The CDR3 runs 15 residues. The V end was cut by 4 bases, the J end by 1 base, with 13 bases between. Germline V gene lookup returns CDR1 MDHEN and CDR2 SYDVKM. CDR3 in DNA: TGTGCCAGCAGTTACCCCAGGGCGAGGAACACTGAAGCTTTCTTT. Translating it yields CASSYPRARNTEAFF.

This chain uses TRBV29-1 with TRBJ1-1, with 7 bases matching TRBD1. The ends lost 6 bases at V and 4 bases at J; junction bases unmatched: 8. The CDR3 runs 13 residues. Germline CDR1 reads SQVTM; CDR2 reads ANQGSEA. For the CDR3, the DNA is TGCAGCGTGCCACAGGGGCACAGCACTGAAGCTTTCTTT. Its translation: CSVPQGHSTEAFF.

This chain connects TRBV28 to TRBJ2-7, with D perhaps matching TRBD1 (5 bases). Trimming left V 2 bases short and J 3 bases short, with 14 bases between. Germline V gene sequence: CDR1 MDHEN, CDR2 SYDVKM. The CDR3 contains 15 residues. The DNA of the CDR3 is TGTGCCAGCAGTTTAAGGACCCAGGGTATCTACGAGCAGTACTTC. Translated, it gives CASSLRTQGIYEQYF.

The chain employs TRBV20-1 and TRBJ1-2; D remains ambiguous. This CDR3 has 11 residues. Trimming removed 3 bases at V and 6 bases at J, with 8 bases between. CDR1 and CDR2 from the germline V gene are DFQATT and SNEGSKA (reference sequence). The chain's CDR3 is CSARIRDGYTF. Here the CDR3 DNA reads TGCAGTGCTAGGATTCGGGATGGCTACACCTTC.

The V call is TRBV11-1, the J call TRBJ2-7; TRBD2 might be the D (5 bases). In germline, CDR1 is SGHAT, CDR2 FQDESV (reference sequence). The CDR3 extends over 17 amino acids. V lost 5 bases to trimming and J lost 4 bases, with 24 bases between them. In DNA, the CDR3 is TGTGCCAGCAGCGCACGGAGGTCGTGGGATAGGTTTTACGAGCAGTACTTC. Amino acid sequence: CASSARRSWDRFYEQYF.

The genes are TRBV27 and TRBJ2-1, with TRBD2 as a possible D gene (6 bases). CDR3 length: 16 residues. Germline loops: CDR1 MNHEY, CDR2 SMNVEV (reference sequence). Deletions cut 6 bases from V and 7 bases from J, with 22 bases between. Written as DNA, the CDR3 is TGTGCCAGCAGCTCCCTTGTTCGCGGGACGCGGAATGAGCAGTTCTTC. Its translation: CASSSLVRGTRNEQFF.

The chain joins TRBV10-2 to TRBJ2-5, with 7 positions matching TRBD1. The DNA end is more similar to TRBJ2-7, so the J call may be wrong. This CDR3 has 12 amino acids. Germline V gene data show CDR1 as WSHSY and CDR2 as SAAADI. The CDR3 region has the DNA TGCGCCAGCAGCCCGACAGGGTACGAGCAGTACTTC. Translated: CASSPTGYEQYF.

This rearrangement joins TRBV6-5 to TRBJ1-4; weak D call: TRBD1 (6 bases). The CDR3 is made up of 15 amino acids. Germline CDR1 is MNHEY and CDR2 is SVGAGI. The V and J ends lost 4 bases and 11 bases respectively, with 20 bases between them. For the CDR3, the DNA is TGTGCCAGCAGTTCACGGACAGCCGGGAGAGGGAAACTGTTTTTT. Translation gives CASSSRTAGRGKLFF.

The V gene is TRBV14, the J gene TRBJ1-3; no firm D call. Germline V CDR1 and CDR2: SGHDN, FVKESK. Trimming removed 1 base at V and 3 bases at J, with 7 bases between. CDR3 size: 14 residues. This CDR3 reads CASSQVTNGNTIYF. The CDR3 nucleotides read TGTGCCAGCAGCCAAGTTACGAATGGAAACACCATATATTTT.

The chain employs TRBV7-2 and TRBJ2-7; perhaps TRBD2 as D (5 bases). V gave up 5 bases and J gave up 2 bases, with 16 bases separating them. CDR1 and CDR2 (germline): SGHTA, FQGNSA. There are 15 residues in the CDR3. As DNA, the CDR3 is TGTGCCAGCAGCCCGGAGGACGGCCCGACCTACGAGCAGTACTTC. This sequence encodes CASSPEDGPTYEQYF.

Details on this clone: One end of the junction does not line up with germline, which may come from a read error. V is TRBV6-4 and J is TRBJ1-4; the match to TRBD1 covers 9 bases. Germline-derived CDR1 and CDR2 are MRHNA and SNTAGT. This CDR3 comprises 16 residues. CDR3 residues: CLVELNRGLTNEKLFF. The CDR3 bases are TGCCTCGTTGAATTAAACAGGGGGCTGACTAATGAAAAACTGTTTTTT.

V and J are TRBV11-3 and TRBJ1-1; TRBD1 is a possible D gene (5 bases). This CDR3 is built from 12 residues. CDR1 is SGHNT and CDR2 is YENEEA in the germline V gene. V was shortened by 5 bases and J by 7 bases, with 11 bases between the two germline ends. The CDR3 region is CASSKGRGEAFF. DNA of the CDR3: TGTGCCAGCAGCAAGGGAAGGGGTGAAGCTTTCTTT.

The CDR3 sequence: CASSLGRATHNEQFF. The CDR3, as DNA: TGTGCCAGCAGCTTAGGGAGGGCCACCCACAATGAGCAGTTCTTC. The chain is built from TRBV7-2 and TRBJ2-1; perhaps TRBD2 as D (6 bases). Between the trimmed V and J ends, which lost 1 base and 5 bases, there was a span of 12 bases. The CDR3 sequence is 15 residues long. The germline V gene encodes CDR1 SGHTA and CDR2 FQGNSA.

This sequence joins TRBV1 and TRBJ2-5. TRBV1 is described as a pseudogene. This CDR3 is built from 13 residues. The CDR3 coding sequence is TGCACCAGCAGCCAAGGGGAAGTAGAGACCCAGTACTTC. Translated, it gives CTSSQGEVETQYF.

The chain uses TRBV5-1 and TRBJ1-2, with D possibly TRBD1 on 5 matching bases. V lost 2 bases and J 5 bases, leaving 13 bases between the germline ends. The CDR3 length is 14 residues. Germline V CDR1 and CDR2: SGHRS, YFSETQ. The chain's CDR3 is CASSFRGDQYGYTF. In nucleotides, the CDR3 is TGCGCCAGCAGCTTCCGGGGCGACCAGTATGGCTACACCTTC.

The chain uses TRBV10-3 and TRBJ2-6; 9 bases line up with TRBD1. The trim removed 3 bases at V and 0 bases at J, leaving 3 bases unmatched. CDR3 length equals 17 residues. The V gene's germline CDR1 is ENHRY and CDR2 SYGVKD. CDR3 DNA sequence: TGTGCCATCAGTGATGGACAGGGGCTCTCTGGGGCCAACGTCCTGACTTTC. This gives the protein CAISDGQGLSGANVLTF.

This chain uses TRBV7-3 with TRBJ2-2; 9 nucleotides match TRBD2. The ends lost 4 bases at V and 3 bases at J; junction bases unmatched: 6. Per the germline V gene, CDR1 is SGHTA and CDR2 is FQGTGA. The CDR3 extends over 16 amino acids. The CDR3 nucleotides are TGTGCCAGCAGCTCAGAGCGGGAGGCGGACACCGGGGAGCTGTTTTTT. It yields the protein CASSSEREADTGELFF.

The V and J genes are TRBV15 and TRBJ2-1; D call uncertain. V lost 8 bases, J lost 3 bases, and 26 bases lay in between. The germline gives CDR1 LNHNV, CDR2 YYDKDF (reference sequence). The CDR3 loop spans 18 amino acids. CDR3 residues: CATRRAIPEVSLYNEQFF. DNA of the CDR3: TGTGCCACCCGAAGAGCCATTCCTGAGGTCTCTCTCTACAATGAGCAGTTCTTC.

The rearrangement uses TRBV19 and TRBJ2-3, with unresolved D. V lost 0 bases and J 1 base, leaving 5 bases between the germline ends. CDR3 length: 14 amino acids. Germline CDR1 and CDR2: LNHDA and SQIVND (reference sequence). For the CDR3, the DNA is TGTGCCAGTAGTATAGATTGCCGCACAGATACGCAGTATTTT. It translates to CASSIDCRTDTQYF. The whole variable domain, filled in from reference TRBV19 and TRBJ2-3, reads DGGITQSPKYLFRKEGQNVTLSCEQNLNHDAMYWYRQDPGQGLRLIYYSQIVNDFQKGDIAEGYSVSREKKESFPLTVTSAQKNPTAFYLCASSIDCRTDTQYFGPGTRLTVL.

The rearrangement joins TRBV7-6 to TRBJ2-1; TRBD2 is a possible D gene (5 bases). The ends were cut back, 7 bases at V and 6 bases at J, with 13 bases in the middle. Looked up from germline, CDR1 is SGHVS and CDR2 is FNYEAQ. The CDR3 extends over 13 amino acids. CDR3 sequence reads: CASTLPEGNEQFF. The CDR3 DNA reads TGTGCCAGCACTCTTCCTGAGGGCAATGAGCAGTTCTTC.

V gene TRBV10-3 combines with J gene TRBJ2-1; no definite D call. Germline CDR1 ENHRY, CDR2 SYGVKD. Trimming removed 5 bases at V and 0 bases at J, with 11 bases between. The CDR3 has 15 residues. The CDR3 region has the DNA TGTGCCATCAGTAGCTACCCAAGCTCCTACAATGAGCAGTTCTTC. Protein: CAISSYPSSYNEQFF.

The V gene is TRBV27, the J gene TRBJ2-7, with D perhaps matching TRBD2 (5 bases). Trimming stripped 4 bases from V and 2 bases from J, with 15 bases between. The CDR3 sequence is 15 residues long. Per germline, CDR1 MNHEY and CDR2 SMNVEV (reference sequence). CDR3 nucleotides: TGTGCCAGCAGTTCAAACGTGGCGGGTGCCTACGAGCAGTACTTC. This sequence encodes CASSSNVAGAYEQYF.

The chain joins TRBV4-1 to TRBJ2-3; either TRBD1 or TRBD2 may fit D (5 bases each). V was pared by 1 base and J by 4 bases, with 9 bases between. This CDR3 contains 14 residues. The germline gives CDR1 MGHRA, CDR2 YSYEKL. This CDR3 is CASSQGLGADTQYF. CDR3 DNA: TGCGCCAGCAGCCAAGGACTGGGGGCAGATACGCAGTATTTT.

The chain recombines TRBV28 with TRBJ2-7; a weak D match, TRBD1 (5 bases). This CDR3 contains 13 residues. Trimming shortened V by 6 bases and J by 5 bases, and 14 bases separated the two germline ends. Looked up from germline, CDR1 is MDHEN and CDR2 is SYDVKM. The CDR3 loop reads CASSPPPRDEQYF. CDR3 coding DNA: TGTGCCAGCAGCCCACCCCCCAGGGACGAGCAGTACTTC.

This rearrangement joins TRBV30 to TRBJ1-1; D is ambiguous. In germline, CDR1 is GTSNPN, CDR2 SVGIG (reference sequence). The CDR3 is 15 residues long. V shed 4 bases and J shed 8 bases, with 23 bases lying between them. CDR3 amino acids: CAWTPATPSTLEAFF. DNA for the CDR3: TGTGCCTGGACTCCCGCAACACCTTCAACCCTGGAAGCTTTCTTT.